This T cell receptor beta chain was captured in a study of cytomegalovirus exposure and HLA in healthy donors. A multiplex PCR was run with 60 Vbeta primers and 13 Jbeta primers. Produced via immunoSEQ multiplex PCR; TCRdb's table is partial and in-frame only. Here the sample spans under 250,000 clones, 70% to 85% being singletons. CDR3 size: 14 residues. CDR1 and CDR2 (germline): ENHRY, SYGVKD. J was trimmed by 6 bases and V by 6 bases; bases with no gene match: 6. The TCR originated in a woman between 25 and 40 years old in good health and CMV-seropositive. V gene TRBV10-3 combines with J gene TRBJ2-3, with TRBD1 identical over 10 bases. The source material was PBMCs. The CDR3 DNA is TGTGCCATCAGGCCCGGGACAGGGGCGGATACGCAGTATTTT. The encoded protein is CAIRPGTGADTQYF.